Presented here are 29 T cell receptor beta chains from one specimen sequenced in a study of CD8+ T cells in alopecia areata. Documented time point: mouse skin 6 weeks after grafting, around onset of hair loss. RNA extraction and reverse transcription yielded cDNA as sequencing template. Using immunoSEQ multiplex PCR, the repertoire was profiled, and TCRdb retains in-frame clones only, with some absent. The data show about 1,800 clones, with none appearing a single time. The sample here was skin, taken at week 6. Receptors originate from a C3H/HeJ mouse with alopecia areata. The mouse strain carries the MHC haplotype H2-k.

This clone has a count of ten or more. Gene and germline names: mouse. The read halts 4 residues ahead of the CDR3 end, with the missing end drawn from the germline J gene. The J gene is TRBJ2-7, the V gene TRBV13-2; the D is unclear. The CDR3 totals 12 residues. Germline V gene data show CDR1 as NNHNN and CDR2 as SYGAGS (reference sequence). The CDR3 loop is CASGDGQYEQYF. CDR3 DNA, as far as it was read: TGTGCCAGCGGTGATGGTCAATAT.

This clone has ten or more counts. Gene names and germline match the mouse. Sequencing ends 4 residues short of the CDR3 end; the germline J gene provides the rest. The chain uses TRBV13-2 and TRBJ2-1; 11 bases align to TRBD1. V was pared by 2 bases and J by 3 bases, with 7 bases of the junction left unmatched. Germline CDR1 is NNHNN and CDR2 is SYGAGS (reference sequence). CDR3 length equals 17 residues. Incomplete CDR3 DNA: TGTGCCAGCGGTGAGGGGACAGGGGGGCCCTTCTATGCT. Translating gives CASGEGTGGPFYA. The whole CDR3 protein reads CASGEGTGGPFYAEQFF.

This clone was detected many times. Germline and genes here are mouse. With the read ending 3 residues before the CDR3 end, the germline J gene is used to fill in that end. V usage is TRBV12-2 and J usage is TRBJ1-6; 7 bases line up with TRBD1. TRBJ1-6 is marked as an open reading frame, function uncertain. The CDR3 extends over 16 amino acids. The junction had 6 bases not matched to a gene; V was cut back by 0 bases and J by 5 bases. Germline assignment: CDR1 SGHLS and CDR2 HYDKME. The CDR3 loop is CASSLYPRGDNSPLYF. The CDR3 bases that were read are TGTGCCAGCTCTCTCTACCCCAGGGGGGATAATTCGCCC.

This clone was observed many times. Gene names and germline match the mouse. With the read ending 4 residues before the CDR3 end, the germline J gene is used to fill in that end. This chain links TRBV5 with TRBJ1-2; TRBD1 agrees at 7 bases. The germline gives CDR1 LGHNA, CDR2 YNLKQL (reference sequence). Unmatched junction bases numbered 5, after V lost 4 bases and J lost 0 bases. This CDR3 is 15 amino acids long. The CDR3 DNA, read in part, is TGTGCCAGCAGCCCCAGGACAGGTTCAAACTCC. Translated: CASSPRTGSNS. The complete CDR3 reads CASSPRTGSNSDYTF.

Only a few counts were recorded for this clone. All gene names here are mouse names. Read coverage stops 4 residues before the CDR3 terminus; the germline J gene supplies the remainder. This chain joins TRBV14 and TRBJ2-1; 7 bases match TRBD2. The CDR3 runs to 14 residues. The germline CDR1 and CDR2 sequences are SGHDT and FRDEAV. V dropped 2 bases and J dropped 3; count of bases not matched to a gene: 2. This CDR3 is CASSLGGVYAEQFF. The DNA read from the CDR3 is TGTGCCAGCAGTTTGGGGGGGGTCTATGCT.

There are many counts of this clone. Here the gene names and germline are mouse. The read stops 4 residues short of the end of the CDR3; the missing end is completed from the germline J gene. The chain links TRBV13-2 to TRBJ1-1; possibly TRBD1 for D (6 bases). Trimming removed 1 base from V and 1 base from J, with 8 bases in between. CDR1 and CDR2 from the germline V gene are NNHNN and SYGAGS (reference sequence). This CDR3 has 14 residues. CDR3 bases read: TGTGCCAGCGGTGATCGGGACAAAAACACA. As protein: CASGDRDKNT. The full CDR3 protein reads CASGDRDKNTEVFF.

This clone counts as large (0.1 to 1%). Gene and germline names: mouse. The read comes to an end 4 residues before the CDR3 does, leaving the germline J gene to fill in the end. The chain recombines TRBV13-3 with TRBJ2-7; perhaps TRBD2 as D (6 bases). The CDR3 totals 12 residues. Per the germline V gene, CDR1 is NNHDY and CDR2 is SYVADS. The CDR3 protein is CASSDLGDEQYF. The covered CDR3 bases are TGTGCCAGCAGTGATTTGGGGGAT.

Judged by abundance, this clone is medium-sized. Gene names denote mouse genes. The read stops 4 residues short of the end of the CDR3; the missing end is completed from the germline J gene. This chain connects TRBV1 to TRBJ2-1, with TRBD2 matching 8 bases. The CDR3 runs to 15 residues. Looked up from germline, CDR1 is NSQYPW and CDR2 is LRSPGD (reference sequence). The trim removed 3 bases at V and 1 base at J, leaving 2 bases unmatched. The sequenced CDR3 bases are TGCACCTGCAGTGCTGGACTGGGAAACTATGCT. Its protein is CTCSAGLGNYA. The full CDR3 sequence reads CTCSAGLGNYAEQFF.

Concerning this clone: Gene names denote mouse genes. This chain's CDR3 is CASSPRDRGNTGQLYF. The CDR3 DNA, read in part, is TGTGCCAGCAGCCCCCGGGACAGGGGGAACACCGGG. V is TRBV5 and J is TRBJ2-2; TRBD1 matches at 11 bases. The missing CDR3 end, 4 residues past where the read stops, is filled in from the germline J gene. After removal of 4 bases from V and 2 bases from J, the junction contained 3 bases not matched to a gene. Germline CDR1 reads LGHNA; CDR2 reads YNLKQL (reference sequence). The CDR3 runs to 16 residues.

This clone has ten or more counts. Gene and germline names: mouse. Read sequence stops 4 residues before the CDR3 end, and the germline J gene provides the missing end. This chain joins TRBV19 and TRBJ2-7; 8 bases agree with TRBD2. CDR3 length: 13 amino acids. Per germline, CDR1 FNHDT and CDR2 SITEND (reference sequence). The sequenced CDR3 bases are TGTGCCAGCAGTTCTGGGGGGAATAAT. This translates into CASSSGGNN. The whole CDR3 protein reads CASSSGGNNEQYF.

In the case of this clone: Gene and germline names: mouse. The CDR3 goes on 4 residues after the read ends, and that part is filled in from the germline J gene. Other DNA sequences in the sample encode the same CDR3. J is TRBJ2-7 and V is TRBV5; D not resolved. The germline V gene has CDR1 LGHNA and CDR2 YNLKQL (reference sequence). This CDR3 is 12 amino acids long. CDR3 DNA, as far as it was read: TGTGCCAGCAGCCAAGCACAATAT. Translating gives CASSQAQY. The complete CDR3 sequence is CASSQAQYEQYF.

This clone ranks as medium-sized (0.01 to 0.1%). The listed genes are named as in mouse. The chain's CDR3 is CASSSLDSSYEQYF. The sequenced CDR3 bases are TGTGCCAGCAGTTCCCTGGACAGCTCCTAT. This rearrangement joins TRBV14 to TRBJ2-7; D is perhaps TRBD1 (6 bases). The read finishes 4 residues shy of the CDR3 end, and the germline J gene is used to complete it. Trimming took 3 bases from V and 0 from J, leaving 10 bases between them. The CDR3 loop spans 14 amino acids. Germline CDR1 reads SGHDT; CDR2 reads FRDEAV.

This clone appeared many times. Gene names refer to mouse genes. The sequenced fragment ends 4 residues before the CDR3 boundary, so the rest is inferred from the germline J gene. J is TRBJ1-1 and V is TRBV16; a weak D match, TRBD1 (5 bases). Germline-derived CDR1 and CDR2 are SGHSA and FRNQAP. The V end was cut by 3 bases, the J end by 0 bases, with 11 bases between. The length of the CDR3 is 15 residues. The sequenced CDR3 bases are TGTGCAAGCAGCTTCCTCAGGGCTCCAAACACA. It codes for CASSFLRAPNT. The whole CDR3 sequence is CASSFLRAPNTEVFF.

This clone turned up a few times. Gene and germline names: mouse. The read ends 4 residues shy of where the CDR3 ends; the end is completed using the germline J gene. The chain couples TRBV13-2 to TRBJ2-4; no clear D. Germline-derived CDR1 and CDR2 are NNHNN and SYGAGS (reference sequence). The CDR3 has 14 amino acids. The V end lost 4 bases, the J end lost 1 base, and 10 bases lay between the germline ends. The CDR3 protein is CASGPWPGQNTLYF. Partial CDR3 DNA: TGTGCCAGCGGTCCCTGGCCGGGTCAAAAC.

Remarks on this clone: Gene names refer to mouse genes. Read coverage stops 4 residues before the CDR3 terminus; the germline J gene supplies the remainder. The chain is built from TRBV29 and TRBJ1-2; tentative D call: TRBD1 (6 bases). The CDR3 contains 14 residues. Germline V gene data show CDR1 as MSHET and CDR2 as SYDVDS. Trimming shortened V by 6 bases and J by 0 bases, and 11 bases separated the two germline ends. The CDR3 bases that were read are TGTGCTAGCAGCCGGGACACCGCAAACTCC. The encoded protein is CASSRDTANS. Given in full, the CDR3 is CASSRDTANSDYTF.

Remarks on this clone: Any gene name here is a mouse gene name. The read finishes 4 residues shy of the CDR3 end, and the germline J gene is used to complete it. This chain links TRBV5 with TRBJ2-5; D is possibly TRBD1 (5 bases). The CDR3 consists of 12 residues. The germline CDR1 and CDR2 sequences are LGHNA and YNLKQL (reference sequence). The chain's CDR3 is CASSQQGDTQYF. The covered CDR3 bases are TGTGCCAGCAGCCAACAGGGAGAC.

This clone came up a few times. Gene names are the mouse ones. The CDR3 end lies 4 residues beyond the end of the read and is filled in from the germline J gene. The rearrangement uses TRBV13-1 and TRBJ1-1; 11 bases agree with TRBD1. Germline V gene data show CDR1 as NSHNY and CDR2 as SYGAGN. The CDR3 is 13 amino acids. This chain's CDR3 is CASSAGQGAEVFF. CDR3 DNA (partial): TGTGCCAGCAGTGCGGGACAGGGGGCA.

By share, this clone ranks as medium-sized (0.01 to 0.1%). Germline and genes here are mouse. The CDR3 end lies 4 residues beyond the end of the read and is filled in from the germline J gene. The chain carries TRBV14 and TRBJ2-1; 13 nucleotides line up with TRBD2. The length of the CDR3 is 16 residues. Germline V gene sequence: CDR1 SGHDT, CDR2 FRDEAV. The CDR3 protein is CASSADWGGAIAEQFF. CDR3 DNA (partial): TGTGCCAGCAGTGCGGACTGGGGGGGCGCGATAGCT.

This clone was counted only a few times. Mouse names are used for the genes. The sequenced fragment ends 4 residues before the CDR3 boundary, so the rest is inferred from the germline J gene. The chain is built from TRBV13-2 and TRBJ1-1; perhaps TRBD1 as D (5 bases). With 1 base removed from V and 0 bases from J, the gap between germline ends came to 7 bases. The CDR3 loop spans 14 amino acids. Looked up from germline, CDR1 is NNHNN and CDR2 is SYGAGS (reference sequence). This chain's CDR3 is CASGDTQANTEVFF. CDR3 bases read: TGTGCCAGCGGTGATACACAGGCAAACACA.

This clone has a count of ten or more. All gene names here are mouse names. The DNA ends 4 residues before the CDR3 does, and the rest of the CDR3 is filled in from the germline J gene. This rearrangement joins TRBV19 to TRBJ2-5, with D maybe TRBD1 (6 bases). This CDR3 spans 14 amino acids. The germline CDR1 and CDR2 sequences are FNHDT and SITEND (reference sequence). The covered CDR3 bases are TGTGCCAGCAGTATCCCAGGGGCGGAAGAC. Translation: CASSIPGAED. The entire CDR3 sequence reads CASSIPGAEDTQYF.

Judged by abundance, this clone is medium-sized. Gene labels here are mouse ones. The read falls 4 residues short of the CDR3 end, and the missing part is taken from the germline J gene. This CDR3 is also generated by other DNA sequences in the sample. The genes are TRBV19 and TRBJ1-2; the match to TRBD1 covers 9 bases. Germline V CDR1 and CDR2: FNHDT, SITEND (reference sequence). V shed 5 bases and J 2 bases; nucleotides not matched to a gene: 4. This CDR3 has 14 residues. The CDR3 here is CASSRDRANSDYTF. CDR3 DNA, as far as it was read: TGTGCCAGCAGCCGGGACAGGGCTAACTCC.

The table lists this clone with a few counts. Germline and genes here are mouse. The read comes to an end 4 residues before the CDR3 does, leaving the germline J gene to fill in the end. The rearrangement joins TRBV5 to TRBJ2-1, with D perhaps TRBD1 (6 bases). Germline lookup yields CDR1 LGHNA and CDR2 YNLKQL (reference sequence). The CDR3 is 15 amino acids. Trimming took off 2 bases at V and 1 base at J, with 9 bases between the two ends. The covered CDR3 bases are TGTGCCAGCAGCCAACCCAGGGGAAACTATGCT. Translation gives CASSQPRGNYA. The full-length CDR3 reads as CASSQPRGNYAEQFF.

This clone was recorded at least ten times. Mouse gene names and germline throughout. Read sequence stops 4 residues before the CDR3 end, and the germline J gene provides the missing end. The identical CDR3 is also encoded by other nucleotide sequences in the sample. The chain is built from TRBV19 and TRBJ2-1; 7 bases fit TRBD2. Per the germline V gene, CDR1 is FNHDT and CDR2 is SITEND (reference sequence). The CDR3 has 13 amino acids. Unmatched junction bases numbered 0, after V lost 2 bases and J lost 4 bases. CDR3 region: CASSMGGYAEQFF. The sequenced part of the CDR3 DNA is TGTGCCAGCAGTATGGGGGGGTATGCT.

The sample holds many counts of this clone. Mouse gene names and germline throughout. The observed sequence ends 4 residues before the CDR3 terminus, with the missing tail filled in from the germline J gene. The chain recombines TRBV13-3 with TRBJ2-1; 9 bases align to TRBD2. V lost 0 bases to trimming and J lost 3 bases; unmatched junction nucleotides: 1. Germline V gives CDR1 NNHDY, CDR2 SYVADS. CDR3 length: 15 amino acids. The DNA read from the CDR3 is TGTGCCAGCAGTGATGAACTGGGGGGCTATGCT. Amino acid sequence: CASSDELGGYA. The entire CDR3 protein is CASSDELGGYAEQFF.

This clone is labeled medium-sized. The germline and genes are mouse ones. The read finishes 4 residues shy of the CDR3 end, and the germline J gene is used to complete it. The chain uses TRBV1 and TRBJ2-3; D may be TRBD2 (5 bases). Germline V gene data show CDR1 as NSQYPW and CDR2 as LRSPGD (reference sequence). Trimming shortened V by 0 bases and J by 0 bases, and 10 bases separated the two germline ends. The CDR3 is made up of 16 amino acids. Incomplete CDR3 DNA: TGCACCTGCAGTGCAGATAGCTGGGATAGTGCAGAA. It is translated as CTCSADSWDSAE. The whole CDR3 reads CTCSADSWDSAETLYF.

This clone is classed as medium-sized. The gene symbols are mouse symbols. Partial CDR3 DNA: TGTGCCAGCCGGGACAGGGAAAACTCC. As protein: CASRDRENS. The whole CDR3 is CASRDRENSDYTF. This sequence joins TRBV13-1 and TRBJ1-2, with 9 bases that match TRBD1. The read comes to an end 4 residues before the CDR3 does, leaving the germline J gene to fill in the end. The CDR3 has 13 residues. Germline values: CDR1 NSHNY, CDR2 SYGAGN. V gave up 7 bases and J gave up 1 base; unmatched junction bases: 2.

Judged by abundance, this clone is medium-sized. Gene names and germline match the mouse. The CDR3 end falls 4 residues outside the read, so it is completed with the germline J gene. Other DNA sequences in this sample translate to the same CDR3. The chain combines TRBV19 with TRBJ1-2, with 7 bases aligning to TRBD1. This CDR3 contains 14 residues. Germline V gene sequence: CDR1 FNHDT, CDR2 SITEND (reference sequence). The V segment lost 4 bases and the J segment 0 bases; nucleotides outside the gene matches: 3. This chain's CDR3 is CASSPDRANSDYTF. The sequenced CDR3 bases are TGTGCCAGCAGTCCAGACAGGGCAAACTCC.

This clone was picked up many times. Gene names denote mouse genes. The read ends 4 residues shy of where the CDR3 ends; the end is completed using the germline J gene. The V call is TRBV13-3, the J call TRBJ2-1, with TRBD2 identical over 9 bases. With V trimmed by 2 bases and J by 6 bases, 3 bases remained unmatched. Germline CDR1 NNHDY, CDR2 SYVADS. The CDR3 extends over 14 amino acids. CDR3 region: CASSEDWGFAEQFF. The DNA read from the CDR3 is TGTGCCAGCAGTGAGGACTGGGGTTTTGCT.

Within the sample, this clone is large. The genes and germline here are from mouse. CDR3 loop: CASRDRENTLYF. CDR3 DNA, as far as it was read: TGTGCTAGCAGGGACAGAGAAAAC. The chain employs TRBV29 and TRBJ2-4, with D maybe TRBD1 (6 bases). The sequence runs out 4 residues before the end of the CDR3; the remainder is reconstructed from the germline J gene. CDR1 and CDR2 (germline): MSHET, SYDVDS. This CDR3 has 12 amino acids.